The 10 T cell receptor beta chains reported below all come from one sample, sequenced in a study of cytomegalovirus exposure and HLA in healthy donors. Clones were read by immunoSEQ multiplex PCR, and TCRdb kept only the in-frame ones, dropping some. The data show 55,000 to 80,000 clones, 85% to 95% seen once. The specimen was PBMCs. These receptors came from a woman aged 18-35 years in good health and CMV-seropositive.

This clone occurred a few times. This chain connects TRBV6-1 to TRBJ1-5; no definite D call. The CDR3 contains 15 residues. CDR1 is MNHNS and CDR2 is SASEGT in the germline V gene. V lost 8 bases to trimming and J lost 3 bases, with 17 bases between them. CDR3 DNA: TGTGCCAGCGGAAACGGGTGGCCCTTCAATCAGCCCCAGCATTTT. Translation gives CASGNGWPFNQPQHF.

In nucleotides, the CDR3 is TGTGCCAGCAGCTCCGGAGGAATGGACTATGGCTACACCTTC. As protein: CASSSGGMDYGYTF. This chain uses TRBV5-4 with TRBJ1-2, with D unclear. Trimming removed 3 bases from V and 3 bases from J, with 12 bases in between. This CDR3 comprises 14 residues. Germline V gene sequence: CDR1 SGHNT, CDR2 YYREEE (reference sequence).

The CDR3 reads CASSPIKGLASSGELFF. CDR3 nucleotides: TGTGCCAGCTCACCAATAAAGGGACTAGCTTCTTCCGGGGAGCTGTTTTTT. This chain joins TRBV18 and TRBJ2-2, with 9 bases that match TRBD2. CDR3 length equals 17 residues. In germline, CDR1 is KGHSH, CDR2 LQKENI. V gave up 2 bases and J gave up 6 bases; unmatched junction bases: 10.

The V call is TRBV6-1, the J call TRBJ2-1; D is perhaps TRBD1 (5 bases). From germline, CDR1 is MNHNS and CDR2 SASEGT. Trimming removed 6 bases at V and 9 bases at J, with 12 bases between. This CDR3 has 12 residues. For the CDR3, the DNA is TGTGCCAGCAGGATGGGGCAAGGTGAGCAGTTCTTC. Protein sequence: CASRMGQGEQFF.

The CDR3 nucleotides are TGCGCCAGCAGCTTTCAGGACAGGGTCGGTTACACCTTC. Translation gives CASSFQDRVGYTF. The chain is built from TRBV5-1 and TRBJ1-2; 8 bases are a match to TRBD1. Losses at the gene ends were 2 bases for V and 11 bases for J; bases not matched to a gene: 8. CDR1 is SGHRS, CDR2 YFSETQ, per germline. The CDR3 has 13 residues.

This rearrangement joins TRBV28 to TRBJ1-1; D remains unclear. The CDR3 extends over 12 amino acids. Germline loops: CDR1 MDHEN, CDR2 SYDVKM. Trimming took off 6 bases at V and 5 bases at J, with 10 bases between the two ends. CDR3 amino acids: CASSLLTTEAFF. The CDR3 DNA follows: TGTGCCAGCAGCCTACTGACTACTGAAGCTTTCTTT.

V is TRBV12-5 and J is TRBJ1-2; TRBD1 aligns across 10 bases. CDR1 and CDR2 (germline): LGHNT, FRNRAP. Germline trimming cut 3 bases from V and 3 bases from J; bases unmatched to any gene: 13. This CDR3 contains 18 residues. The CDR3 coding sequence is TGTGCTAGTGGTTTACCATTCCGCGGACAGGGGGAGGACTATGGCTACACCTTC. Translated, it gives CASGLPFRGQGEDYGYTF. Using reference TRBV12-5 and TRBJ1-2 for the parts outside the CDR3, the full variable domain is DARVTQTPRHKVTEMGQEVTMRCQPILGHNTVFWYRQTMMQGLELLAYFRNRAPLDDSGMPKDRFSAEMPDATLATLKIQPSEPRDSAVYFCASGLPFRGQGEDYGYTFGSGTRLTVV.

The CDR3 spells CASSPWEPRSGNTIYF. The CDR3 bases are TGTGCCAGCAGCCCCTGGGAGCCTCGCTCTGGAAACACCATATATTTT. The V gene is TRBV7-9, the J gene TRBJ1-3; D uncertain. V shed 5 bases and J shed 0 bases, with 14 bases lying between them. The CDR3 spans 16 residues. Germline CDR1 and CDR2: SEHNR and FQNEAQ (reference sequence).

This rearrangement joins TRBV5-6 to TRBJ2-7; 7 nucleotides match TRBD1. CDR1 and CDR2 from the germline V gene are SGHDT and YYEEEE. The CDR3 is 13 residues long. The J segment lost 0 bases and the V segment lost 4 bases, leaving 1 base of the junction unmatched. The CDR3 loop is CASSPGGSYEQYF. The DNA for the CDR3 is TGTGCCAGCAGCCCAGGGGGCTCCTACGAGCAGTACTTC.

V usage is TRBV7-2 and J usage is TRBJ2-3; 7 bases line up with TRBD2. V dropped 1 base and J dropped 6; count of bases not matched to a gene: 4. Germline V CDR1 and CDR2: SGHTA, FQGNSA. CDR3 size: 14 residues. Here the CDR3 DNA reads TGTGCCAGCAGCTTAGTGCTCGGGGGGGATACGCAGTATTTT. Its translation is CASSLVLGGDTQYF. The whole variable domain, filled in from reference TRBV7-2 and TRBJ2-3, reads GAGVSQSPSNKVTEKGKDVELRCDPISGHTALYWYRQSLGQGLEFLIYFQGNSAPDKSGLPSDRFSAERTGGSVSTLTIQRTQQEDSAVYLCASSLVLGGDTQYFGPGTRLTVL.